This T cell receptor beta chain is drawn from a study of cytomegalovirus exposure and HLA in healthy donors. The CDR3 extends over 14 amino acids. The V gene's germline CDR1 is SGHNT and CDR2 YYREEE (reference sequence). V was shortened by 3 bases and J by 5 bases, with 14 bases between the two germline ends. Primers for the PCR totalled 60 Vbeta and 13 Jbeta. Sequenced by immunoSEQ multiplex PCR; TCRdb stores in-frame clones only, minus some. The sample lists approximately 110,000 clones, under 80% occurring once. Likely unrecorded immune exposures existed in these nominally healthy donors. The TCR was taken from an older woman in good health and CMV-seropositive. This rearrangement joins TRBV5-4 to TRBJ1-1; D may be TRBD1 (6 bases). Input material: PBMCs. This CDR3 reads CASSSGQPGTEAFF. As DNA, the CDR3 is TGTGCCAGCAGCTCGGGACAACCGGGGACTGAAGCTTTCTTT.